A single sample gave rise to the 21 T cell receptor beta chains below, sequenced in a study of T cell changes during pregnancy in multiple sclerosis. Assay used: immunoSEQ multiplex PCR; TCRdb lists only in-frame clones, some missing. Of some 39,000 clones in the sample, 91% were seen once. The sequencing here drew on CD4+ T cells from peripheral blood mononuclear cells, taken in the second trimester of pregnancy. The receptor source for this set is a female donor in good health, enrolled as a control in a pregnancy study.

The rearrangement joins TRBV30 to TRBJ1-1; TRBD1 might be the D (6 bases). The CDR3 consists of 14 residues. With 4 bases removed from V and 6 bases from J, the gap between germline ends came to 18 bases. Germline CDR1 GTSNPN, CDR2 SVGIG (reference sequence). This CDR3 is CAWTSGGAGAEAFF. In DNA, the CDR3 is TGTGCCTGGACCTCCGGGGGGGCAGGCGCTGAAGCTTTCTTT. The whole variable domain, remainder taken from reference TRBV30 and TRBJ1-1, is SQTIHQWPATLVQPVGSPLSLECTVEGTSNPNLYWYRQAAGRGLQLLFYSVGIGQISSEVPQNLSASRPQDRQFILSSKKLLLSDSGFYLCAWTSGGAGAEAFFGQGTRLTVV.

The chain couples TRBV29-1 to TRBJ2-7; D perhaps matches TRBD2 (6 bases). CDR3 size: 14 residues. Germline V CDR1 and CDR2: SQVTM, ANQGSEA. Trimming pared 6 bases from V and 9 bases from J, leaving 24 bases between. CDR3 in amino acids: CSVGPEGQGAWQYF. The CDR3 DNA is TGCAGCGTCGGGCCGGAGGGGCAGGGCGCTTGGCAGTACTTC.

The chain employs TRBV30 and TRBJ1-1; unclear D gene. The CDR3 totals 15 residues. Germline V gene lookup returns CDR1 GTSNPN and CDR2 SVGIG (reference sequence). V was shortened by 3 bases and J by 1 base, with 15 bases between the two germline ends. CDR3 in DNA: TGTGCCTGGAGCCTTCGGACGGGAAAGAACACTGAAGCTTTCTTT. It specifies CAWSLRTGKNTEAFF.

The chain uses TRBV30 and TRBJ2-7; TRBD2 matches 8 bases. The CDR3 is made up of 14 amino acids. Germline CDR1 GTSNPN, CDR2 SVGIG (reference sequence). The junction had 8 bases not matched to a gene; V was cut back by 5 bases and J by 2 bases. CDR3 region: CAWATSGGPYEQYF. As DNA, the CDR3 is TGTGCCTGGGCCACTTCGGGGGGGCCCTACGAGCAGTACTTC.

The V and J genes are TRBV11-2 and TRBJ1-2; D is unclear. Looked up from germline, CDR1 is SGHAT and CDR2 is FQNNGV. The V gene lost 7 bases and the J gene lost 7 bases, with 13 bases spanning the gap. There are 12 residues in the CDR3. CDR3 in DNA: TGTGCCAGCACGAGTCCAAGTGGTGGCTACACCTTC. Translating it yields CASTSPSGGYTF. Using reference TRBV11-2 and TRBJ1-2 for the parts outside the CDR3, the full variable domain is EAGVAQSPRYKIIEKRQSVAFWCNPISGHATLYWYQQILGQGPKLLIQFQNNGVVDDSQLPKDRFSAERLKGVDSTLKIQPAKLEDSAVYLCASTSPSGGYTFGSGTRLTVV.

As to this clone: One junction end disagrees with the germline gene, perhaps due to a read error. CDR3 region: CARRTGGSEPALNEKLFF. CDR3 nucleotides: TGCGCCCGCAGGACAGGCGGCTCCGAACCCGCCTTGAATGAAAAACTGTTTTTT. This chain uses TRBV4-3 with TRBJ1-4; the match to TRBD1 covers 7 bases. Germline assignment: CDR1 LGHNA and CDR2 YSLEER. This CDR3 is 18 amino acids long.

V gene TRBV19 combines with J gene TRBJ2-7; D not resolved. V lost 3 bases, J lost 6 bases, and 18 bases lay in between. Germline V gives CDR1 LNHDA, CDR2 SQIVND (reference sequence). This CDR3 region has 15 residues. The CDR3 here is CASSIEAGRTREQYF. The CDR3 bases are TGTGCCAGTAGTATCGAAGCAGGTCGAACTCGCGAGCAGTACTTC.

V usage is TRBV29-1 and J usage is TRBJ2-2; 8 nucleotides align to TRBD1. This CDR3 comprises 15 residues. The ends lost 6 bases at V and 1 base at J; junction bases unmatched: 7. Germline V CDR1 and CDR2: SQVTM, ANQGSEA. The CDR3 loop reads CSVPTGTGNTGELFF. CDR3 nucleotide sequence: TGCAGCGTGCCTACCGGGACAGGGAACACCGGGGAGCTGTTTTTT.

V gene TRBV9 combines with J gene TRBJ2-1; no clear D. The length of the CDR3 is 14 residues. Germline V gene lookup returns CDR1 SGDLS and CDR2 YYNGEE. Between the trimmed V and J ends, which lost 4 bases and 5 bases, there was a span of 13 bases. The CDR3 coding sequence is TGTGCCAGCAGCATTACAGCACAGAACAATGAGCAGTTCTTC. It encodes CASSITAQNNEQFF.

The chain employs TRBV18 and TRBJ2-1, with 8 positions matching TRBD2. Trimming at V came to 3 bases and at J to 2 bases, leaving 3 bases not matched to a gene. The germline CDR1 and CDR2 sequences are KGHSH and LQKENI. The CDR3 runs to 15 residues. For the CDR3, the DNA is TGTGCCAGCTCACCCCCGGGACTAGCCTACAATGAGCAGTTCTTC. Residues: CASSPPGLAYNEQFF.

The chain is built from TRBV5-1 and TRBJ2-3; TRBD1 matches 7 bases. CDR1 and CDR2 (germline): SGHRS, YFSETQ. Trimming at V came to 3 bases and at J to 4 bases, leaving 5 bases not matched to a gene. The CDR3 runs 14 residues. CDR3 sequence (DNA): TGCGCCAGCAGCTCGCGACAGGGTGCAGATACGCAGTATTTT. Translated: CASSSRQGADTQYF.

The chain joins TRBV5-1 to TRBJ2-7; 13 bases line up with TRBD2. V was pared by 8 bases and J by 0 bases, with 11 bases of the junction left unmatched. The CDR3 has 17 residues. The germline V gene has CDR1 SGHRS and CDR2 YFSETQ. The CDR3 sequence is CASTTSGGLPSSYEQYF. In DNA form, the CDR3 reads TGCGCCAGTACGACTAGCGGGGGGCTCCCAAGCTCCTACGAGCAGTACTTC.

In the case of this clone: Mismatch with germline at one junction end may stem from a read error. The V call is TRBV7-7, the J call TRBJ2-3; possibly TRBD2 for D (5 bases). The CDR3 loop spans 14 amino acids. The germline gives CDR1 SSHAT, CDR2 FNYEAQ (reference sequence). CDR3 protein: CASSLGSRGDTQYF. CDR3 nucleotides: TGTGCTAGCAGCTTAGGTTCCCGGGGAGATACGCAGTATTTT.

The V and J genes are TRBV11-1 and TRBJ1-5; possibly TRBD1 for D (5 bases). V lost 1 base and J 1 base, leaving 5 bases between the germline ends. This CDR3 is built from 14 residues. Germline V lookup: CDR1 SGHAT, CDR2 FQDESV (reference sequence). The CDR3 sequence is CASSLGGSNQPQHF. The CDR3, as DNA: TGTGCCAGCAGCTTAGGGGGCAGCAATCAGCCCCAGCATTTT.

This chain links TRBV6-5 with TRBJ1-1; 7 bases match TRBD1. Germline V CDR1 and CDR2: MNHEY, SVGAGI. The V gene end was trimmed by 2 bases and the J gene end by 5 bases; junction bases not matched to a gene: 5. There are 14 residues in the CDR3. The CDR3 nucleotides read TGTGCCAGCAGTTACGCAGGGGGTAAGACTGAAGCTTTCTTT. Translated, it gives CASSYAGGKTEAFF.

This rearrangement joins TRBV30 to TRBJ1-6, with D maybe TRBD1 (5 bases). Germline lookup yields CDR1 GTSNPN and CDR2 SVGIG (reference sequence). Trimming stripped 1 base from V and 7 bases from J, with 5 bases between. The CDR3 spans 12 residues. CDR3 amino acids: CAWSEGNSPLHF. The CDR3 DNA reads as TGTGCCTGGAGTGAGGGGAATTCACCCCTCCACTTT. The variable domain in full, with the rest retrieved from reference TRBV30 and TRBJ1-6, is SQTIHQWPATLVQPVGSPLSLECTVEGTSNPNLYWYRQAAGRGLQLLFYSVGIGQISSEVPQNLSASRPQDRQFILSSKKLLLSDSGFYLCAWSEGNSPLHFGNGTRLTVT.

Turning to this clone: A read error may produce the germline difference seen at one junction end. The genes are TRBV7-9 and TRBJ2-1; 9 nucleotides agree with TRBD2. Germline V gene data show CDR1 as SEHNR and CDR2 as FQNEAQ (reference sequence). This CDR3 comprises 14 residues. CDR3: CASSRLAAYSEQFF. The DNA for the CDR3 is TGTGCCAGCAGCAGACTAGCGGCCTACAGTGAGCAGTTCTTC.

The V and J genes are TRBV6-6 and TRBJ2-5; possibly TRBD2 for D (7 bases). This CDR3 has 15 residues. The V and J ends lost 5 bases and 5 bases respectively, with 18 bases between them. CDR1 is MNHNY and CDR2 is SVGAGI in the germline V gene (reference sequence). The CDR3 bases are TGTGCCAGCAGTACCATTGCGGGGGCGGGGGAGACCCAGTACTTC. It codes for CASSTIAGAGETQYF.

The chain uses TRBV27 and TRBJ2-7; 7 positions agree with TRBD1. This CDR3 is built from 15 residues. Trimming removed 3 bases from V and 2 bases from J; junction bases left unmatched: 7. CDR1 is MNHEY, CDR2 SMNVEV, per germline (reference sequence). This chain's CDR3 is CASSFLRDSPYEQYF. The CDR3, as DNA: TGTGCCAGCAGTTTCCTCCGGGACAGTCCCTACGAGCAGTACTTC.

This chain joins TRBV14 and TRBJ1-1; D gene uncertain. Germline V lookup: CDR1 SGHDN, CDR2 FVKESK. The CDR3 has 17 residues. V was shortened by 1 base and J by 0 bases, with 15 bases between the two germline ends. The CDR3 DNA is TGTGCCAGCAGCCAAGGAGACCGCCGGCGGGTGAACACTGAAGCTTTCTTT. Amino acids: CASSQGDRRRVNTEAFF.

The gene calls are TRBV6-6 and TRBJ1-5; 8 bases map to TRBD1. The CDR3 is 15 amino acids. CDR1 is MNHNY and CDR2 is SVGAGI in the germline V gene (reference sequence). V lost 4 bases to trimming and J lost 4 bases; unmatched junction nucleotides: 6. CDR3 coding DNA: TGTGCCAGCAGTTCCCAGGGGGCTAGGAATCAGCCCCAGCATTTT. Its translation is CASSSQGARNQPQHF.